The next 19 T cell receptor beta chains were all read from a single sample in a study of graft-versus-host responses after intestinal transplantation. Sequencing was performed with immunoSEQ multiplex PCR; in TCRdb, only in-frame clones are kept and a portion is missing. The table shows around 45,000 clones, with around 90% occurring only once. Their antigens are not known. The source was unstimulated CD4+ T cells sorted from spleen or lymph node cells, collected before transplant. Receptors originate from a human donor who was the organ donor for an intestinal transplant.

The CDR3 here is CASTDTQYF. The CDR3 region has the DNA TGCGCCAGCACAGATACGCAGTATTTT. The chain couples TRBV10-1 to TRBJ2-3; D uncertain. This CDR3 is built from 9 residues. Germline V lookup: CDR1 WNHNN, CDR2 SYGVQD (reference sequence). V lost 7 bases, J lost 4 bases, and 0 bases lay in between.

In DNA, the CDR3 is TGTGCCAGTAGTATTAGGGCTGAAGCTTTCTTT. Protein sequence: CASSIRAEAFF. The J gene is TRBJ1-1, the V gene TRBV19; D is unresolved. This CDR3 has 11 residues. The V end was cut by 3 bases, the J end by 6 bases, with 5 bases between. From germline, CDR1 is LNHDA and CDR2 SQIVND (reference sequence).

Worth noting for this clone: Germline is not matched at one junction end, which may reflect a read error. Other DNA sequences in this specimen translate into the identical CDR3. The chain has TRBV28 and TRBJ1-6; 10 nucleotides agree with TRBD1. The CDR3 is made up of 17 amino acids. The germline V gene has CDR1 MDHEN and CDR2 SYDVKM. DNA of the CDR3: TGCGCCAGCCGTCTGGGCTGGGACAGGGGAGTGGGTTCACCCCTCCACTTT. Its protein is CASRLGWDRGVGSPLHF.

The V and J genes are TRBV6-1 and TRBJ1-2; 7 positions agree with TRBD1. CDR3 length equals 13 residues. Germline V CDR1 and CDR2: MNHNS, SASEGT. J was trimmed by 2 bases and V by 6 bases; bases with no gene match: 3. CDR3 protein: CASRGGANYGYTF. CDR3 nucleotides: TGTGCCAGCAGAGGGGGCGCGAACTATGGCTACACCTTC.

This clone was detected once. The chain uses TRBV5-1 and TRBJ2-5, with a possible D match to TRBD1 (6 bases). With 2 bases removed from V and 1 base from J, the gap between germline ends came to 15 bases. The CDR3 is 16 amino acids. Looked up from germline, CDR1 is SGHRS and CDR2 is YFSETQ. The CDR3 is CASSFPTGTGQETQYF. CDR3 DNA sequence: TGCGCCAGCAGCTTCCCCACAGGGACGGGCCAAGAGACCCAGTACTTC.

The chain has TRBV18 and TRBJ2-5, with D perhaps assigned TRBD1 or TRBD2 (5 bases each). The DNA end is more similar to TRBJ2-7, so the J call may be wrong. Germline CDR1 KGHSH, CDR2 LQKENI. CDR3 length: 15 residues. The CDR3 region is CASSPRGPVSYEQYF. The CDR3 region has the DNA TGTGCCAGCTCACCACGGGGACCCGTCTCCTACGAGCAGTACTTC.

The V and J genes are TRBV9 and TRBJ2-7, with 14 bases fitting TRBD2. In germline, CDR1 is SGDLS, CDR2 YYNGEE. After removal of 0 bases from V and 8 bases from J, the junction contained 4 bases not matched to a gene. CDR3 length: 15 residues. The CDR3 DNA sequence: TGTGCCAGCAGCGTAGAGACTAGCGGGAGGGCCAAGCAGTACTTC. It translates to CASSVETSGRAKQYF. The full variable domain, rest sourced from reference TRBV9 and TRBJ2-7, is DSGVTQTPKHLITATGQRVTLRCSPRSGDLSVYWYQQSLDQGLQFLIQYYNGEERAKGNILERFSAQQFPDLHSELNLSSLELGDSALYFCASSVETSGRAKQYFGPGTRLTVT.

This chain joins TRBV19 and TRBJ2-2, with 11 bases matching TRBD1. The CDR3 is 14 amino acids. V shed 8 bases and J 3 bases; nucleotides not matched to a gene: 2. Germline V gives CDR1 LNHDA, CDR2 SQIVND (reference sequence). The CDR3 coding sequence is TGTGCCAGTGGGGACAGGGGGGACACCGGGGAGCTGTTTTTT. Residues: CASGDRGDTGELFF. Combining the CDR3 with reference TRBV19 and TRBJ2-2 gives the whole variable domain DGGITQSPKYLFRKEGQNVTLSCEQNLNHDAMYWYRQDPGQGLRLIYYSQIVNDFQKGDIAEGYSVSREKKESFPLTVTSAQKNPTAFYLCASGDRGDTGELFFGEGSRLTVL.

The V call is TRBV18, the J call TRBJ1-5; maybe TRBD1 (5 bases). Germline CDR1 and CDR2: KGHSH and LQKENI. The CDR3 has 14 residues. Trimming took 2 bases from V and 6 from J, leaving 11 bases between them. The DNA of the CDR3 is TGTGCCAGCTCACCAGGGGGATCGGCTCAGCCCCAGCATTTT. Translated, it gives CASSPGGSAQPQHF.

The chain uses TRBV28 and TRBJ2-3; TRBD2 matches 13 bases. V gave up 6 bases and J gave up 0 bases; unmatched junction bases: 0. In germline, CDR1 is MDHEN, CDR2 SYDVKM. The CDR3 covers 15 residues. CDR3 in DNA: TGTGCCAGCAGGACTAGCGGGAGGAGCACAGATACGCAGTATTTT. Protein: CASRTSGRSTDTQYF.

The CDR3: CAWNGGMGRTEAFF. The CDR3 coding sequence is TGTGCCTGGAACGGGGGCATGGGGAGGACTGAAGCTTTCTTT. This chain joins TRBV30 and TRBJ1-1; D is perhaps TRBD1 (6 bases). The CDR3 contains 14 residues. The germline gives CDR1 GTSNPN, CDR2 SVGIG (reference sequence). V was pared by 4 bases and J by 5 bases, with 17 bases between.

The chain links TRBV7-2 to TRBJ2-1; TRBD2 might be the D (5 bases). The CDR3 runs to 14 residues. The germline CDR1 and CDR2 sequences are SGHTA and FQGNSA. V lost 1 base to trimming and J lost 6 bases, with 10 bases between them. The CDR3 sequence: CASSLGTPRNEQFF. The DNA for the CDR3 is TGTGCCAGCAGCTTAGGGACTCCTCGCAATGAGCAGTTCTTC.

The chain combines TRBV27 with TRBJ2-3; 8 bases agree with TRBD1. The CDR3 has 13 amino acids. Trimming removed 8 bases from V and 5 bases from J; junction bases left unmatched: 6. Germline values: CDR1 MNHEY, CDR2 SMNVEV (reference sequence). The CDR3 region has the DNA TGTGCCAGCCGGACAGGGATTAAAGATACGCAGTATTTT. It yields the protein CASRTGIKDTQYF.

The CDR3: CASSYSTGGGYEQYF. In DNA, the CDR3 is TGTGCCAGCAGTTACTCGACAGGGGGAGGATACGAGCAGTACTTC. The chain combines TRBV6-5 with TRBJ2-7; 9 bases map to TRBD1. The CDR3 extends over 15 amino acids. CDR1 is MNHEY and CDR2 is SVGAGI in the germline V gene. The V and J ends lost 0 bases and 4 bases, in that order; junction bases with no gene match: 4.

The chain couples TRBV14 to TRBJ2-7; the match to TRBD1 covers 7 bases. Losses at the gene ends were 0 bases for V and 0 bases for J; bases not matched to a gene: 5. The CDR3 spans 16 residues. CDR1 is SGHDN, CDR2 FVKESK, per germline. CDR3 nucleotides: TGTGCCAGCAGCCAAGATCCCGGGACAGACTCCTACGAGCAGTACTTC. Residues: CASSQDPGTDSYEQYF.

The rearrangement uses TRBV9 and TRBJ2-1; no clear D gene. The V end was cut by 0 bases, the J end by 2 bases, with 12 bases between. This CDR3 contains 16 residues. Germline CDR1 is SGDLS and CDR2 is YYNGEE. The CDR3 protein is CASSVEGGVAYNEQFF. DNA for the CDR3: TGTGCCAGCAGCGTAGAGGGTGGGGTAGCCTACAATGAGCAGTTCTTC.

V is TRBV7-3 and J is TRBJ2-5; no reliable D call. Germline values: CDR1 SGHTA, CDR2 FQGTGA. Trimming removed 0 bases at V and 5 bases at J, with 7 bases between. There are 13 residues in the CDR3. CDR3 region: CASSLTRSETQYF. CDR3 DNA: TGTGCCAGCAGCTTAACGCGGAGCGAGACCCAGTACTTC.

The CDR3 sequence is CASSGSRGANPLEAFF. The CDR3 DNA follows: TGTGCCAGCAGTGGTTCGCGAGGGGCAAACCCTCTTGAAGCTTTCTTT. The chain recombines TRBV6-1 with TRBJ1-1, with TRBD1 as a possible D gene (5 bases). V was trimmed by 4 bases and J by 7 bases, leaving 22 bases between them. CDR1 MNHNS and CDR2 SASEGT come from the germline V gene. CDR3 length equals 16 residues.

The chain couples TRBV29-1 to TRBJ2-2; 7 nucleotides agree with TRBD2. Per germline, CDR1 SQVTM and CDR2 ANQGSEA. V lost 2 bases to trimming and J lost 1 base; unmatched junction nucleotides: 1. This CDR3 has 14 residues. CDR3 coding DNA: TGCAGCGTTGAATCTAGCGGGAACACCGGGGAGCTGTTTTTT. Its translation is CSVESSGNTGELFF.